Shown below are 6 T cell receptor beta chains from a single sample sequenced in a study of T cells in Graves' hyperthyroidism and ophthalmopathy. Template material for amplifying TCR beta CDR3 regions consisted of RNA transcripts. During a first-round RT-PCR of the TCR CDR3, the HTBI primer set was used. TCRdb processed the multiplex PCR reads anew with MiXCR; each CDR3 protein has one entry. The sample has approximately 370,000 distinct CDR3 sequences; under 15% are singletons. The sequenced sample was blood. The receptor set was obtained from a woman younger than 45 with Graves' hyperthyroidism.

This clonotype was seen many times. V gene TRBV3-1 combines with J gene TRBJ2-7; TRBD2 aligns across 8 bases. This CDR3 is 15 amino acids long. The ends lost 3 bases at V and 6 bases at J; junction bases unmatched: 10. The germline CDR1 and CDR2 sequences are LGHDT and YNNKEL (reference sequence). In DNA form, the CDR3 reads TGTGCCAGCAGCCAGGGGAGCGGGAGCGGTGGCGAGCAGTACTTC. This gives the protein CASSQGSGSGGEQYF.

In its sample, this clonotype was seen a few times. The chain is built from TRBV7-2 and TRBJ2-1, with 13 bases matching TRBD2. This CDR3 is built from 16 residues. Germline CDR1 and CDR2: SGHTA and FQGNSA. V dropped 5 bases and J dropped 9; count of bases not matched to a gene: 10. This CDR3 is CASSLTGLAGVGEQFF. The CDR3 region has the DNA TGTGCCAGCAGCCTTACCGGACTAGCGGGAGTGGGTGAGCAGTTCTTC.

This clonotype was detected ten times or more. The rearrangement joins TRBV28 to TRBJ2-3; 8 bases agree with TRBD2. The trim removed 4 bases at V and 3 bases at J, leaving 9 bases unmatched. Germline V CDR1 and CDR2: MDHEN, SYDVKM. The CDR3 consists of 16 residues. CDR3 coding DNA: TGTGCCAGCAGTTCTAGCGGGCCCGGAGGAACAGATACGCAGTATTTT. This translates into CASSSSGPGGTDTQYF.

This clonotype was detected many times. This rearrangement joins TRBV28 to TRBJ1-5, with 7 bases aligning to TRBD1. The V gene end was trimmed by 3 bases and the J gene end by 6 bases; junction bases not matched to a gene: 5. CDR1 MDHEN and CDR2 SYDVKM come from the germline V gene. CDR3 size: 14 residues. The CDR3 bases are TGTGCCAGCAGTTTGATCAGGGGGATTCAGCCCCAGCATTTT. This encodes CASSLIRGIQPQHF.

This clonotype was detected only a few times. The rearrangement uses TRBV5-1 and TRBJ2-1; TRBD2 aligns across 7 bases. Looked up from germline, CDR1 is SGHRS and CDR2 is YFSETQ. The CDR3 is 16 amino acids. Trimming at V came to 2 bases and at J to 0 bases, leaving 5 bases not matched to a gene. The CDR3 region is CASSFSGSSSYNEQFF. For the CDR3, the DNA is TGCGCCAGCAGCTTTAGCGGGTCGAGCTCCTACAATGAGCAGTTCTTC.

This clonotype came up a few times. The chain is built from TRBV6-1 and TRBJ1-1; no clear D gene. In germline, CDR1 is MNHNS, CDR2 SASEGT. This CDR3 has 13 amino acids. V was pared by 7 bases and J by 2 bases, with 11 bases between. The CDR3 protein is CASTRTGNTEAFF. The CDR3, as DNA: TGTGCCAGCACCCGGACGGGAAACACTGAAGCTTTCTTT.